The entry below gives a single TCR beta chain sequence along with its context. V trimming: 1 base; J trimming: 7 bases; junction bases outside the gene matches: 10. CDR3 size: 15 residues. The germline V gene encodes CDR1 SGHRS and CDR2 YFSETQ. This specimen belongs to a study of blood T cell repertoires in COVID-19. Study-level background: Donors in the United States, Italy and Spain gave samples during acute or convalescent COVID-19. The analysed material was cDNA or gDNA that came from T cells, B-cell-depleted T cells, or PBMCs.

The data were produced by immunoSEQ multiplex PCR, yet TCRdb's version contains in-frame clones alone and is incomplete. Among over 200,000 clones listed, about nine tenths were seen once. The source material was PBMCs or T cells enriched from blood (not recorded which). The receptor comes from a young man who had recovered from COVID-19. The V and J genes are TRBV5-1 and TRBJ1-2; the match to TRBD1 covers 7 bases. CDR3 residues: CASSLSEGAPLGYTF. As DNA, the CDR3 is TGCGCCAGCAGCTTGAGCGAGGGGGCGCCCCTTGGCTACACCTTC.